This TCR beta chain was identified during a study of blood T cell repertoires in COVID-19. V shed 7 bases and J 8 bases; nucleotides not matched to a gene: 6. From germline, CDR1 is MDHEN and CDR2 SYDVKM. This CDR3 contains 13 residues. This clone was seen only once. Sequencing used immunoSEQ multiplex PCR; TCRdb keeps in-frame clones, though not all of them. The table has 250,000 to 350,000 clones, 84% seen once; the top ten hold more than 1.1%. The sample comprised peripheral blood. The rearrangement joins TRBV28 to TRBJ1-4; TRBD1 matches 8 bases. This clonotype originated in a human donor with COVID-19, enrolled during active disease. The donor label of this sample is uncertain. CDR3 coding DNA: TGTGCCAGCACCCGACAGGGGAGGGAAAAACTGTTTTTT. Translated: CASTRQGREKLFF.